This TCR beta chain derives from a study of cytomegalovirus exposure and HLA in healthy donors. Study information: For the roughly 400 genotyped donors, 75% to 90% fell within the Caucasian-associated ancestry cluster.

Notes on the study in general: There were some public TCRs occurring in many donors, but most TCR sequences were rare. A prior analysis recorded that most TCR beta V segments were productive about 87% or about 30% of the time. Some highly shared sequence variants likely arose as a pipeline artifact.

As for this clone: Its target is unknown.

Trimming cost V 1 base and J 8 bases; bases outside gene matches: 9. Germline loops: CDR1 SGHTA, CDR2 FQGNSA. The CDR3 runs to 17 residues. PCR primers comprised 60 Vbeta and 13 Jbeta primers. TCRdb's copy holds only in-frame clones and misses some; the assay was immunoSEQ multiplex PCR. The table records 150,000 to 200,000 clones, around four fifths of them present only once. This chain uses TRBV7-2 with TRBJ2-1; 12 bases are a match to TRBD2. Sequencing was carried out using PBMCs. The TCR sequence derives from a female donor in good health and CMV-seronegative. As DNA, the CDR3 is TGTGCCAGCAGCTTAGTGGCTAGACTAGCGGGAGAGGATGAGCAGTTCTTC. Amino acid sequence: CASSLVARLAGEDEQFF.